Below, one T cell receptor beta chain is given with its context. V shed 10 bases and J 5 bases; nucleotides not matched to a gene: 10. CDR3 length: 14 amino acids. Germline values: CDR1 MDHEN, CDR2 SYDVKM. The data originate from a study of blood T cell repertoires in COVID-19. At the level of the study: Some COVID-19 samples were acute and others convalescent; all came from the United States, Italy and Spain. PBMCs, B-cell-depleted T cells, or T cells provided the cDNA or gDNA that made up the material.

Original processing methods: Using reference gene primer amplification, nucleated cell counts were estimated. Sequencing used immunoSEQ multiplex PCR; TCRdb keeps in-frame clones, though not all of them. The DNA was the basis for D and trimming; V, J and clone size are from that table. The data contain 190,000 or so clones, around four fifths of them seen just once; the ten biggest clones take up 0.95%. The sequence was collected from a man aged 55 to 70 with COVID-19, enrolled during active disease. The rearrangement links TRBV28 to TRBJ2-1; 8 bases align to TRBD1. Material for sequencing was peripheral blood. The CDR3 DNA reads as TGTGCCATCGATTCGGGACAGGTGAACAATGAGCAGTTCTTC. It codes for CAIDSGQVNNEQFF.